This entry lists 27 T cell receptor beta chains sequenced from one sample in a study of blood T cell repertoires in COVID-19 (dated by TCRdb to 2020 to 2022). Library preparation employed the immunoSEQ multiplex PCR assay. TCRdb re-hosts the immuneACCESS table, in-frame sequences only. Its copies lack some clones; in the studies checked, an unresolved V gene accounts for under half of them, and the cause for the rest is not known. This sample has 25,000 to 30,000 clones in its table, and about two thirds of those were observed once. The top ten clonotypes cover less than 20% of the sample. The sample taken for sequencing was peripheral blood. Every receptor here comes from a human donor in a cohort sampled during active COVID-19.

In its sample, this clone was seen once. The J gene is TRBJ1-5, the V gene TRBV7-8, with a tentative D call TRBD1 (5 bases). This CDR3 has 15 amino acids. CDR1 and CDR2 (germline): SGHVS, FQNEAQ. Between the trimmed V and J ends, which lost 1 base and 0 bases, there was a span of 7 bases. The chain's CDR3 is CASSLDRYSNQPQHF. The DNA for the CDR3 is TGTGCCAGCAGCTTAGACAGGTATAGCAATCAGCCCCAGCATTTT.

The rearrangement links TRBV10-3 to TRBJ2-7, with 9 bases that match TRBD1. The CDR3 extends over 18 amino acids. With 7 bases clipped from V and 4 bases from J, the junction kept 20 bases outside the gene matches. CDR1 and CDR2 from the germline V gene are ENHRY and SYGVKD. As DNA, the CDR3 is TGTGCCATCAAAGGTTCCGGTGCCCGGGACAGGGCAGCGTACGAGCAGTACTTC. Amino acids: CAIKGSGARDRAAYEQYF.

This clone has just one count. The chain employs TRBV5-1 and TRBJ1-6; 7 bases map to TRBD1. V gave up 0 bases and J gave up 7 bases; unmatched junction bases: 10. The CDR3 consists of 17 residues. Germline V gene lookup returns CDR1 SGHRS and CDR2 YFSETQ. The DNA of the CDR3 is TGCGCCAGCAGCTTGGGCCCTTCGGGACAGATAAATTCACCCCTCCACTTT. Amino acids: CASSLGPSGQINSPLHF.

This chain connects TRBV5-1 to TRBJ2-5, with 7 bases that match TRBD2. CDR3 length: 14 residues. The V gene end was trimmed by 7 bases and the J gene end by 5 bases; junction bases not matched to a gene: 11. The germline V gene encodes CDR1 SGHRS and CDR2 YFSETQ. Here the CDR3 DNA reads TGCGCCAGCGCGTGGGAGGGCCATTGGGAGACCCAGTACTTC. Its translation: CASAWEGHWETQYF.

CDR3 region: CASSQARGANQPQHF. Written as DNA, the CDR3 is TGTGCCAGCAGCCAAGCCCGGGGGGCAAATCAGCCCCAGCATTTT. The chain uses TRBV7-8 and TRBJ1-5; a weak D match, TRBD1 (6 bases). The CDR3 is 15 residues long. Germline loops: CDR1 SGHVS, CDR2 FQNEAQ. V lost 5 bases and J 4 bases, leaving 15 bases between the germline ends.

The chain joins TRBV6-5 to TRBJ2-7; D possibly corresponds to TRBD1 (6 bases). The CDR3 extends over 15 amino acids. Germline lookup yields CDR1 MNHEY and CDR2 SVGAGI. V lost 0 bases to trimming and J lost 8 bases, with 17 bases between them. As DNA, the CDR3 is TGTGCCAGCAGTTACTCGGGACAAGGTTCGAGGCAGCAGTACTTC. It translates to CASSYSGQGSRQQYF.

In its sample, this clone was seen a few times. For the CDR3, the DNA is TGTGCCATCAGGGGGGACAGGTCCTACGAGCAGTACTTC. Translation gives CAIRGDRSYEQYF. The chain joins TRBV10-3 to TRBJ2-7, with 8 bases identical to TRBD1. The trim removed 6 bases at V and 1 base at J, leaving 2 bases unmatched. Germline CDR1 ENHRY, CDR2 SYGVKD. The CDR3 has 13 residues.

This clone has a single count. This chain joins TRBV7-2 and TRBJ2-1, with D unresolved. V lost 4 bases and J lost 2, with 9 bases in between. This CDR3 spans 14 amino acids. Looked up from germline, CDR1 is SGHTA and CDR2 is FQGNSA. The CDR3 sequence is CASSSPGTYNEQFF. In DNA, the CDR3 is TGTGCCAGCAGCTCCCCCGGTACCTACAATGAGCAGTTCTTC. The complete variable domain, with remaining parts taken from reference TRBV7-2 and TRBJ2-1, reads GAGVSQSPSNKVTEKGKDVELRCDPISGHTALYWYRQSLGQGLEFLIYFQGNSAPDKSGLPSDRFSAERTGGSVSTLTIQRTQQEDSAVYLCASSSPGTYNEQFFGPGTRLTVL.

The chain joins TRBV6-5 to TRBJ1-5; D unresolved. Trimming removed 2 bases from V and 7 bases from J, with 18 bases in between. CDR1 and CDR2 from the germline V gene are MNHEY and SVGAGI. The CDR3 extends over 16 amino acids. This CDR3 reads CASSYPATEGEQPQHF. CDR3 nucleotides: TGTGCCAGCAGTTACCCCGCGACCGAAGGAGAGCAGCCCCAGCATTTT.

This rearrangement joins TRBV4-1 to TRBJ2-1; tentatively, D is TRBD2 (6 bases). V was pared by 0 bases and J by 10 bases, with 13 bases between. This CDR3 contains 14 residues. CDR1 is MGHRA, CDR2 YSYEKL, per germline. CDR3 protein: CASSQDRRGWEQFF. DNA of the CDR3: TGCGCCAGCAGCCAAGATAGGAGGGGCTGGGAGCAGTTCTTC.

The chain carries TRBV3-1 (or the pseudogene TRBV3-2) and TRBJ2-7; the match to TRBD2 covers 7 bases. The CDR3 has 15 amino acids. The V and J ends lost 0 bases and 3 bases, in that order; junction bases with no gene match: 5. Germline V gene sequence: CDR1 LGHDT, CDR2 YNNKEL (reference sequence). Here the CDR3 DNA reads TGTGCCAGCAGCCAAGATCGGCGGGAGTTCTACGAGCAGTACTTC. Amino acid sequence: CASSQDRREFYEQYF.

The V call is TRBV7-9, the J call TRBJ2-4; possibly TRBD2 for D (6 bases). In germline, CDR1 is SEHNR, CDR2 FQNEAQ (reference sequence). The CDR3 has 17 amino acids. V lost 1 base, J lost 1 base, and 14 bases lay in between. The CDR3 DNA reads TGTGCCAGCAGCTTAGAGGCGGAGGGGTATGCCAAAAACATTCAGTACTTC. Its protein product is CASSLEAEGYAKNIQYF.

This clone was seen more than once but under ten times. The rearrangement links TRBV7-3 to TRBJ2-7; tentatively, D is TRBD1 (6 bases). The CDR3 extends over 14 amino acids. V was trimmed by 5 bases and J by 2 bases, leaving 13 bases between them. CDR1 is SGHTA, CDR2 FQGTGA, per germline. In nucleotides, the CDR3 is TGTGCCAGCAGCCGGGACACGGGACCCTACGAGCAGTACTTC. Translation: CASSRDTGPYEQYF.

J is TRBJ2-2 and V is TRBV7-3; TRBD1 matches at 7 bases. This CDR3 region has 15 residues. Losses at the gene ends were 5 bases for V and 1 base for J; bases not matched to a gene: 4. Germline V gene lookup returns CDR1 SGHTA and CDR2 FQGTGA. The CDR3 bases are TGTGCCAGCAGCCCCGGGACAGAGAACACCGGGGAGCTGTTTTTT. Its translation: CASSPGTENTGELFF.

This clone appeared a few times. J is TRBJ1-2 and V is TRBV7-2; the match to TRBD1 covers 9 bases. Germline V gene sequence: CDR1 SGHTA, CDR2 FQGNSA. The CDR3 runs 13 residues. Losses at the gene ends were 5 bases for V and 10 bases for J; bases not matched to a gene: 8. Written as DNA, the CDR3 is TGTGCCAGCAGCACCCGACAGGGGGAGGCCTACACCTTC. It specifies CASSTRQGEAYTF.

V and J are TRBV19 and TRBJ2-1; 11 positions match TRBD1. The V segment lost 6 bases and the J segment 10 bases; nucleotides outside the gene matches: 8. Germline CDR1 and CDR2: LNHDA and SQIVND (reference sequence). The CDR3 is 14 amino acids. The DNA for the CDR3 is TGTGCCAGTAGCCGGGACAGGGGGATGAGGGAGCAGTTCTTC. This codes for CASSRDRGMREQFF.

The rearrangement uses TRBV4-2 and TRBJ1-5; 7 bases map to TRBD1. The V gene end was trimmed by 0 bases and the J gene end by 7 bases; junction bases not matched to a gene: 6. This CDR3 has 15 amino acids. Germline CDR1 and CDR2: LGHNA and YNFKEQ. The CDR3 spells CASSQDGGGAQPQHF. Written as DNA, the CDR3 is TGTGCCAGCAGCCAAGACGGAGGGGGCGCCCAGCCCCAGCATTTT.

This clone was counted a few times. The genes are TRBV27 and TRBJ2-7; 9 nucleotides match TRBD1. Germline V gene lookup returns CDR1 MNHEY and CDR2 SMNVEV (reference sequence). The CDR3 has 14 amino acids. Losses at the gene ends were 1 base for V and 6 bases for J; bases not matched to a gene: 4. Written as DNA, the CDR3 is TGTGCCAGCAGTTTATTAGGGACAGGGTTCGAGCAGTACTTC. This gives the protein CASSLLGTGFEQYF.

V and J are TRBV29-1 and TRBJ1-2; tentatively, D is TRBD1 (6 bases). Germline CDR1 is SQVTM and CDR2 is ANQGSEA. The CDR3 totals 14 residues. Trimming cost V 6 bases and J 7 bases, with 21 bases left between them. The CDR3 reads CSVQRAGAATGYTF. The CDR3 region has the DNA TGCAGCGTCCAGAGGGCAGGGGCGGCGACTGGCTACACCTTC.

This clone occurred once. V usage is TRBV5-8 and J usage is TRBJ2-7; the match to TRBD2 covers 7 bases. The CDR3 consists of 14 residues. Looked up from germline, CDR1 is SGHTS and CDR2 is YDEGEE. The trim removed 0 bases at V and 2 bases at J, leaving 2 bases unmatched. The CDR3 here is CASSLGAGTYEQYF. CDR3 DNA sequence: TGTGCCAGCAGCTTGGGAGCGGGAACCTACGAGCAGTACTTC.

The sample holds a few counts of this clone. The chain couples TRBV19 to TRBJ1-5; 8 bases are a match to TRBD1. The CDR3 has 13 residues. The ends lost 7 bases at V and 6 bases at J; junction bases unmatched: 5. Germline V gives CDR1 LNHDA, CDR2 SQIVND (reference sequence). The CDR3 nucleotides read TGTGCCAGTACGCAGGGGGCAGCTCAGCCCCAGCATTTT. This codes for CASTQGAAQPQHF.

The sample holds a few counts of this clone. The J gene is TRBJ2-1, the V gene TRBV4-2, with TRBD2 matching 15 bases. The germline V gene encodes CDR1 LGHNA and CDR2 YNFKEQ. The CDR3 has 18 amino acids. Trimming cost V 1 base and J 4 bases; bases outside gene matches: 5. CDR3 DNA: TGTGCCAGCAGCCAAGGGACTAGCGGGAGGGCCGGTTACAATGAGCAGTTCTTC. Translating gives CASSQGTSGRAGYNEQFF.

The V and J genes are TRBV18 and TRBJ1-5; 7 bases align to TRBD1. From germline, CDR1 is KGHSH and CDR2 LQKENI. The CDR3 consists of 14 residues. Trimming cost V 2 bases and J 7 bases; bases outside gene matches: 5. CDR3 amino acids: CASSPSTGVQPQHF. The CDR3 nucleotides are TGTGCCAGCTCACCATCCACAGGGGTCCAGCCCCAGCATTTT.

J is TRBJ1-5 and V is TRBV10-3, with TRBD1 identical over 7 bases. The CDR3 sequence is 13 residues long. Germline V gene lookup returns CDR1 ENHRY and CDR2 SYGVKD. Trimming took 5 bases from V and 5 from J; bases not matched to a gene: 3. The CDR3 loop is CAISTGAHQPQHF. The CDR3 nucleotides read TGTGCCATCAGTACAGGGGCCCATCAGCCCCAGCATTTT.

The CDR3 sequence is CASSQGLAGRDTQYF. The CDR3 DNA follows: TGTGCCAGCAGCCAAGGACTAGCGGGGAGAGATACGCAGTATTTT. The chain employs TRBV4-2 and TRBJ2-3; 11 bases fit TRBD2. V dropped 1 base and J dropped 5; count of bases not matched to a gene: 2. The germline gives CDR1 LGHNA, CDR2 YNFKEQ. The CDR3 is 15 residues long.

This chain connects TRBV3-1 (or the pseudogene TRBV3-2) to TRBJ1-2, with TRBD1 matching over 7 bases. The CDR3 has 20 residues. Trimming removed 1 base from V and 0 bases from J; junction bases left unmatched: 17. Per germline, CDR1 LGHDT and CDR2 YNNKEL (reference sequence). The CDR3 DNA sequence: TGTGCCAGCAGCCAAGTACCTCCGGGACAGCCAAAACCAGCTAACTATGGCTACACCTTC. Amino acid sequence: CASSQVPPGQPKPANYGYTF.

CDR3 region: CASSLTRSNEQFF. The CDR3 DNA reads as TGTGCCAGCAGCTTAACGAGGAGCAATGAGCAGTTCTTC. The chain employs TRBV7-3 and TRBJ2-1; D is unclear. V was pared by 0 bases and J by 6 bases, with 6 bases between. Germline CDR1 reads SGHTA; CDR2 reads FQGTGA. The CDR3 loop spans 13 amino acids.